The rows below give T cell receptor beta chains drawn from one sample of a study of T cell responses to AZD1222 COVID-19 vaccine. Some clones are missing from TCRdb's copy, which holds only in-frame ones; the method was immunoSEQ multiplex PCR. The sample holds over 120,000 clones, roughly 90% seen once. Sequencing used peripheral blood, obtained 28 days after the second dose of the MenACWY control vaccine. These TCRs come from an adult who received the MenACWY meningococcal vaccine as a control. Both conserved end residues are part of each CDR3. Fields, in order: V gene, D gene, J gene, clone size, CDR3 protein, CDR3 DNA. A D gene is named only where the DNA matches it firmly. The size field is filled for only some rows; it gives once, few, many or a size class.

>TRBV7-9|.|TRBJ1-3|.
CASSPDRPIYF
TGTGCCAGCAGCCCCGACAGGCCCATATATTTT
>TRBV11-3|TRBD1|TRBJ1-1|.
CASSSGQGTMNTEAFF
TGTGCCAGCAGCTCCGGACAGGGGACCATGAACACTGAAGCTTTCTTT
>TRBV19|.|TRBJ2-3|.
CASSIDSPATDTQYF
TGTGCCAGTAGTATAGATTCTCCTGCCACAGATACGCAGTATTTT
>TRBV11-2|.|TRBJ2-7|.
CASSPTGVGREQYF
TGTGCCAGCAGCCCTACTGGGGTTGGGCGCGAGCAGTACTTC
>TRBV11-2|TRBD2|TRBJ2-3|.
CASSVALATYTQYF
TGTGCCAGCAGCGTTGCACTAGCGACGTATACGCAGTATTTT
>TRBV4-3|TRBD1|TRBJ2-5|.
CASSHQTGPQETQYF
TGCGCCAGCAGCCACCAGACAGGGCCCCAAGAGACCCAGTACTTC
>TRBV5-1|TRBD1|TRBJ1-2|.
CASSPGGQGLNYGYTF
TGCGCCAGCAGCCCGGGCGGACAGGGATTGAACTATGGCTACACCTTC
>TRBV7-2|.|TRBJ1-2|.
CASSLARGALDYGYTF
TGTGCCAGCAGCTTAGCGAGAGGGGCGCTTGACTATGGCTACACCTTC
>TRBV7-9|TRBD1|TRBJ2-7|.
CASSSWTGGFRGEQYF
TGTGCCAGCAGCTCATGGACAGGGGGCTTCCGGGGCGAGCAGTACTTC
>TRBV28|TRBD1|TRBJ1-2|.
CASSFGDRAPLGYTF
TGTGCCAGCAGTTTTGGGGACAGGGCCCCTCTAGGCTACACCTTC
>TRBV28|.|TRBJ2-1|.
CASSVPGALDYNEQFF
TGTGCCAGCAGCGTCCCAGGGGCTCTAGACTACAATGAGCAGTTCTTC
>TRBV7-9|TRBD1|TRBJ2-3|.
CASSLEAGGPRDTQYF
TGTGCCAGCAGCTTAGAAGCAGGGGGTCCCCGCGATACGCAGTATTTT
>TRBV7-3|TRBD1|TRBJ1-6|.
CASSPQGGLNSPLHF
TGTGCCAGCAGCCCCCAGGGGGGCCTCAATTCACCCCTCCACTTT
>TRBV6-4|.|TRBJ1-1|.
CASSKTADTEAFF
TGTGCCAGCAGTAAAACCGCGGACACTGAAGCTTTCTTT
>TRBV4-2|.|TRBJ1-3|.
CASSPDRTSGNTIYF
TGTGCCAGCAGCCCCGACAGGACCTCTGGAAACACCATATATTTT
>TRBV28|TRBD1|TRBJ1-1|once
CASSLWQGGFTEAFF
TGTGCCAGCAGTTTATGGCAAGGGGGCTTCACTGAAGCTTTCTTT
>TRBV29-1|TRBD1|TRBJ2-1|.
CSAYRGLYNEQFF
TGCAGCGCATACAGGGGGCTTTACAATGAGCAGTTCTTC
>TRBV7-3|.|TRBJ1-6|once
CASSLLYNSPLHF
TGTGCCAGCAGCTTACTCTATAATTCACCCCTCCACTTT
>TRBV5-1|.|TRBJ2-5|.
CASSLNRVGGETQYF
TGCGCCAGCAGCTTGAACAGGGTAGGCGGAGAGACCCAGTACTTC
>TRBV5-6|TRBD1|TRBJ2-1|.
CASSFWRRTGNNEQFF
TGTGCCAGCAGCTTCTGGCGGCGGACAGGAAACAATGAGCAGTTCTTC
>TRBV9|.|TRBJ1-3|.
CASSSLHSSGNTIYF
TGTGCCAGCAGCTCCCTCCATAGCTCTGGAAACACCATATATTTT
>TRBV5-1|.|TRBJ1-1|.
CASSTVQGTNTEAFF
TGCGCCAGCAGCACGGTACAGGGAACGAACACTGAAGCTTTCTTT
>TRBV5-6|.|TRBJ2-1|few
CASSLGFQGNNEQFF
TGTGCCAGCAGCTTGGGATTTCAGGGAAACAATGAGCAGTTCTTC
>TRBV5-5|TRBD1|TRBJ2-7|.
CASSLGTGGFRYEQYF
TGTGCCAGCAGCCTGGGGACAGGGGGCTTTCGCTACGAGCAGTACTTC
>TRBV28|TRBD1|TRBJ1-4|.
CASIGPGGNEKLFF
TGTGCCAGCATAGGACCAGGGGGGAATGAAAAACTGTTTTTT
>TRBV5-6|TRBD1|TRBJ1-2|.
CASSLGDSSYGYTF
TGTGCCAGCAGCCTCGGGGACAGCAGCTATGGCTACACCTTC
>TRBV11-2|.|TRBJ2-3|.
CASSPGTVSTDTQYF
TGTGCCAGCAGCCCCGGGACGGTGAGCACAGATACGCAGTATTTT
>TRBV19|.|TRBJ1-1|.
CASIPQDINLNTEAFF
TGTGCCAGTATCCCCCAGGACATAAATTTGAACACTGAAGCTTTCTTT
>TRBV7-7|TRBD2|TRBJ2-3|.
CASSLAGASTDTQYF
TGTGCTAGCAGCTTGGCGGGAGCTAGCACAGATACGCAGTATTTT
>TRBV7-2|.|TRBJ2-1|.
CASSLKWDYNEQFF
TGTGCCAGCAGTCTCAAATGGGATTACAATGAGCAGTTCTTC
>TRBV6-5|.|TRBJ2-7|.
CASRLDLTSSYEQYF
TGTGCCAGCAGACTCGACTTGACTAGCTCCTACGAGCAGTACTTC
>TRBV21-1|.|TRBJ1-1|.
CASSKGRTNTEAFF
TGTGCCAGCAGCAAAGGTAGGACCAACACTGAAGCTTTCTTT